Below, 20 T cell receptor beta chains from the same sample are listed, as sequenced in a study of shared clonotypes between healthy human individuals. Using immunoSEQ multiplex PCR, the repertoire was profiled, and TCRdb retains in-frame clones only, with some absent. The sample holds 2 million to 2.5 million clones, approximately 93% seen once. Sequenced material: naive CD4+ T cells from PBMCs. As for subset: CD45RA+ positively selected. The receptor source for this set is a man aged 18 to 35 in good health. Some clones in this sample may be carry-over from other donors' samples.

V gene TRBV30 combines with J gene TRBJ2-3, with TRBD1 as a possible D gene (6 bases). Germline V gene lookup returns CDR1 GTSNPN and CDR2 SVGIG (reference sequence). This CDR3 is 13 amino acids long. V lost 1 base and J lost 1, with 6 bases in between. DNA of the CDR3: TGTGCCTGGAGTGCAGGGGGCACAGATACGCAGTATTTT. This sequence encodes CAWSAGGTDTQYF.

The chain uses TRBV11-2 and TRBJ2-3; 8 nucleotides match TRBD2. CDR3 length equals 16 residues. The V segment lost 6 bases and the J segment 2 bases; nucleotides outside the gene matches: 10. Germline CDR1 reads SGHAT; CDR2 reads FQNNGV. CDR3 nucleotide sequence: TGTGCCAGCAGTTCTCTAGCGGGCACGACCACAGATACGCAGTATTTT. Translated: CASSSLAGTTTDTQYF.

A remark on this clone: The sample has other DNA sequences that encode this CDR3 too. V usage is TRBV7-9 and J usage is TRBJ2-7, with 7 positions matching TRBD1. J lost 0 bases, V lost 3 bases, and 5 bases had no gene match. The CDR3 runs 15 residues. The germline CDR1 and CDR2 sequences are SEHNR and FQNEAQ (reference sequence). CDR3 bases: TGTGCCAGCAGCTTGGGGCAGGGGGTCTCCTACGAGCAGTACTTC. Protein sequence: CASSLGQGVSYEQYF.

This CDR3 reads CASSQDRRVSDTDTQYF. CDR3 coding DNA: TGCGCCAGCAGCCAAGATCGGCGGGTATCGGACACAGATACGCAGTATTTT. This chain uses TRBV4-1 with TRBJ2-3, with D possibly being TRBD2 (5 bases). CDR1 is MGHRA, CDR2 YSYEKL, per germline. V was pared by 0 bases and J by 2 bases, with 15 bases between. The CDR3 has 17 residues.

V gene TRBV19 combines with J gene TRBJ1-4, with D tentatively TRBD1 (6 bases). The CDR3 is 16 residues long. V gave up 6 bases and J gave up 0 bases, with 14 bases separating them. Germline V lookup: CDR1 LNHDA, CDR2 SQIVND (reference sequence). This chain's CDR3 is CASSKQGSTTNEKLFF. DNA of the CDR3: TGTGCCAGTAGCAAACAGGGATCCACAACTAATGAAAAACTGTTTTTT.

The chain is built from TRBV7-2 and TRBJ2-3; 8 bases line up with TRBD1. The CDR3 covers 17 residues. V shed 5 bases, J shed 2 bases, and the junction held 12 bases outside the gene matches. Per germline, CDR1 SGHTA and CDR2 FQGNSA. The CDR3 is CASSLRTGSYITDTQYF. The CDR3 region has the DNA TGTGCCAGCAGCCTCCGGACAGGGAGCTATATCACAGATACGCAGTATTTT.

The rearrangement joins TRBV30 to TRBJ2-3, with D tentatively TRBD1 (6 bases). The CDR3 covers 15 residues. From germline, CDR1 is GTSNPN and CDR2 SVGIG (reference sequence). Trimming shortened V by 3 bases and J by 0 bases, and 13 bases separated the two germline ends. This CDR3 reads CAWSLGTYSTDTQYF. The CDR3, as DNA: TGTGCCTGGAGCCTCGGGACATATAGCACAGATACGCAGTATTTT.

The chain has TRBV5-1 and TRBJ2-5; a weak D match, TRBD1 (6 bases). CDR1 and CDR2 (germline): SGHRS, YFSETQ. V gave up 0 bases and J gave up 4 bases, with 25 bases separating them. The CDR3 totals 19 residues. The DNA for the CDR3 is TGCGCCAGCAGCTTGGTGCAGGGGAGTAACGGTAAAGGAGGAGAGACCCAGTACTTC. Amino acids: CASSLVQGSNGKGGETQYF.

The chain couples TRBV7-2 to TRBJ1-1; D is possibly TRBD1 (5 bases). The CDR3 totals 15 residues. CDR1 is SGHTA, CDR2 FQGNSA, per germline. Trimming took 5 bases from V and 4 from J, leaving 17 bases between them. In nucleotides, the CDR3 is TGTGCCAGCAGCCCGGGACCGCTCAGGATCACTGAAGCTTTCTTT. Amino acids: CASSPGPLRITEAFF.

This chain links TRBV19 with TRBJ2-6; no definite D call. Trimming took 4 bases from V and 0 from J, leaving 13 bases between them. Germline V gene sequence: CDR1 LNHDA, CDR2 SQIVND (reference sequence). CDR3 size: 17 residues. CDR3 sequence (DNA): TGTGCCAGTAGTACGGGCCACTTAAGCTCTGGGGCCAACGTCCTGACTTTC. It translates to CASSTGHLSSGANVLTF. Full variable domain (remainder filled in from reference TRBV19 and TRBJ2-6): DGGITQSPKYLFRKEGQNVTLSCEQNLNHDAMYWYRQDPGQGLRLIYYSQIVNDFQKGDIAEGYSVSREKKESFPLTVTSAQKNPTAFYLCASSTGHLSSGANVLTFGAGSRLTVL.

The rearrangement links TRBV6-6 to TRBJ2-1; 9 bases fit TRBD1. V trimming: 10 bases; J trimming: 0 bases; junction bases outside the gene matches: 4. The CDR3 runs to 14 residues. Per the germline V gene, CDR1 is MNHNY and CDR2 is SVGAGI (reference sequence). The CDR3 spells CATQTGGSYNEQFF. DNA of the CDR3: TGTGCCACCCAGACAGGGGGCTCCTACAATGAGCAGTTCTTC.

This chain uses TRBV30 with TRBJ2-1; D possibly corresponds to TRBD2 (5 bases). Germline V gene data show CDR1 as GTSNPN and CDR2 as SVGIG (reference sequence). V shed 2 bases and J shed 4 bases, with 15 bases lying between them. CDR3 length equals 15 residues. This CDR3 reads CAWSTGGLGYNEQFF. The CDR3 DNA sequence: TGTGCCTGGAGTACGGGCGGGCTTGGATACAATGAGCAGTTCTTC. The full variable domain, in which reference TRBV30 and TRBJ2-1 provide the parts outside the CDR3, is SQTIHQWPATLVQPVGSPLSLECTVEGTSNPNLYWYRQAAGRGLQLLFYSVGIGQISSEVPQNLSASRPQDRQFILSSKKLLLSDSGFYLCAWSTGGLGYNEQFFGPGTRLTVL.

The J gene is TRBJ1-1, the V gene TRBV18; D unclear. This CDR3 spans 11 amino acids. V was cut by 6 bases and J by 5 bases, with 7 bases left in between. Germline values: CDR1 KGHSH, CDR2 LQKENI. The CDR3 nucleotides read TGTGCCAGCTCCCTAGGAACTGAAGCTTTCTTT. Protein: CASSLGTEAFF.

V gene TRBV5-1 combines with J gene TRBJ2-2, with a possible D match to TRBD1 (5 bases). V was clipped by 6 bases and J by 4 bases, with 16 bases between them. The germline gives CDR1 SGHRS, CDR2 YFSETQ. The CDR3 covers 15 residues. CDR3 DNA: TGCGCCAGCACTTTTACACCAGGGCTCACCGGGGAGCTGTTTTTT. It specifies CASTFTPGLTGELFF.

V gene TRBV5-1 combines with J gene TRBJ1-3; D may be TRBD1 (6 bases). The CDR3 loop spans 13 amino acids. Trimming removed 4 bases at V and 4 bases at J, with 9 bases between. Germline lookup yields CDR1 SGHRS and CDR2 YFSETQ. DNA for the CDR3: TGCGCCAGCAGCAACGGACAGGGAAACACCATATATTTT. Translating gives CASSNGQGNTIYF.

With respect to this clone: The same CDR3 arises from other DNA sequences in this sample as well. The chain recombines TRBV5-1 with TRBJ2-2; 7 bases are a match to TRBD2. The V segment lost 3 bases and the J segment 0 bases; nucleotides outside the gene matches: 5. The length of the CDR3 is 16 residues. Germline assignment: CDR1 SGHRS and CDR2 YFSETQ. CDR3: CASSYSGTANTGELFF. CDR3 in DNA: TGCGCCAGCAGCTACAGCGGGACGGCGAACACCGGGGAGCTGTTTTTT.

Comment on this clone: The identical CDR3 is also encoded by other nucleotide sequences in the sample. J is TRBJ2-7 and V is TRBV18; D tentatively reads TRBD1 or TRBD2 (7 bases each). There are 16 residues in the CDR3. In germline, CDR1 is KGHSH, CDR2 LQKENI. V shed 3 bases and J shed 4 bases, with 19 bases lying between them. CDR3 in DNA: TGTGCCAGCTCACCGCCGGGGAGGGGGCGTTCTTACGAGCAGTACTTC. Its protein is CASSPPGRGRSYEQYF.

This chain joins TRBV28 and TRBJ2-1, with TRBD2 matching 7 bases. There are 16 residues in the CDR3. Germline trimming cut 0 bases from V and 8 bases from J; bases unmatched to any gene: 10. Germline values: CDR1 MDHEN, CDR2 SYDVKM. This chain's CDR3 is CASSLWAAGEGDEQFF. The DNA of the CDR3 is TGTGCCAGCAGTTTATGGGCCGCGGGAGAGGGCGATGAGCAGTTCTTC.

This clone came up once. The V gene is TRBV5-4, the J gene TRBJ2-1; 7 nucleotides agree with TRBD2. This CDR3 comprises 16 residues. Germline trimming cut 3 bases from V and 5 bases from J; bases unmatched to any gene: 11. In germline, CDR1 is SGHNT, CDR2 YYREEE (reference sequence). The CDR3 bases are TGTGCCAGCAGCTCCCTACTAGCGCAACCCAACAATGAGCAGTTCTTC. Its protein is CASSSLLAQPNNEQFF.

The V and J genes are TRBV4-2 and TRBJ2-1; 16 nucleotides agree with TRBD2. The CDR3 has 20 amino acids. Germline CDR1 reads LGHNA; CDR2 reads YNFKEQ. J lost 0 bases, V lost 8 bases, and 13 bases had no gene match. CDR3: CASARTGTSGRAVSYNEQFF. The CDR3 nucleotides read TGTGCCAGCGCCAGGACCGGGACTAGCGGGAGGGCCGTCTCCTACAATGAGCAGTTCTTC.